Below, 30 T cell receptor beta chains from the same sample are listed, as sequenced in a study of blood T cell repertoires in COVID-19. TCRdb keeps only in-frame clones here, not all; method: immunoSEQ multiplex PCR. The sample shows fewer than 80,000 clones, about nine tenths of them seen only once. The material sequenced was peripheral blood. The receptors come from a man aged 25 to 40 with acute or convalescent COVID-19.

The V and J genes are TRBV7-8 and TRBJ1-5; maybe TRBD1 (5 bases). Trimming removed 1 base at V and 8 bases at J, with 15 bases between. The CDR3 contains 15 residues. Germline-derived CDR1 and CDR2 are SGHVS and FQNEAQ. CDR3 residues: CASSLETGGVKPQHF. In DNA form, the CDR3 reads TGTGCCAGCAGCTTAGAGACGGGGGGTGTGAAGCCCCAGCATTTT.

The chain joins TRBV5-1 to TRBJ1-5, with a weak D call TRBD1 (5 bases). The V end lost 5 bases, the J end lost 3 bases, and 15 bases lay between the germline ends. Looked up from germline, CDR1 is SGHRS and CDR2 is YFSETQ. The CDR3 has 15 amino acids. CDR3: CASRAGSDINQPQHF. CDR3 in DNA: TGCGCCAGCAGGGCAGGATCGGACATCAATCAGCCCCAGCATTTT. Combining the CDR3 with reference TRBV5-1 and TRBJ1-5 gives the whole variable domain KAGVTQTPRYLIKTRGQQVTLSCSPISGHRSVSWYQQTPGQGLQFLFEYFSETQRNKGNFPGRFSGRQFSNSRSEMNVSTLELGDSALYLCASRAGSDINQPQHFGDGTRLSIL.

The chain links TRBV6-5 to TRBJ1-1; maybe TRBD1 (5 bases). With 6 bases removed from V and 3 bases from J, the gap between germline ends came to 14 bases. This CDR3 contains 14 residues. Germline V CDR1 and CDR2: MNHEY, SVGAGI. The CDR3 sequence is CASRAGLVDTEAFF. Written as DNA, the CDR3 is TGTGCCAGCAGGGCAGGGTTGGTAGACACTGAAGCTTTCTTT.

The rearrangement links TRBV18 to TRBJ2-7, with D perhaps matching TRBD2 (5 bases). Germline V gives CDR1 KGHSH, CDR2 LQKENI. Trimming cost V 2 bases and J 2 bases, with 10 bases left between them. The CDR3 is 14 residues long. In DNA form, the CDR3 reads TGTGCCAGCTCACCAAATCGGGATGCCTACGAGCAGTACTTC. It yields the protein CASSPNRDAYEQYF.

This chain joins TRBV6-5 and TRBJ1-5, with TRBD1 as a possible D gene (6 bases). Per the germline V gene, CDR1 is MNHEY and CDR2 is SVGAGI. The V and J ends lost 8 bases and 3 bases respectively, with 14 bases between them. This CDR3 has 14 amino acids. CDR3 coding DNA: TGTGCCAGCTTACCGGGACACCCCAATCAGCCCCAGCATTTT. This translates into CASLPGHPNQPQHF.

The chain recombines TRBV25-1 with TRBJ2-1, with D possibly TRBD1 on 6 matching bases. With 7 bases removed from V and 5 bases from J, the gap between germline ends came to 18 bases. The CDR3 loop spans 15 amino acids. Germline-derived CDR1 and CDR2 are MGHDK and SYGVNS. The CDR3 bases are TGTGCCAGCACACCCCAGGGGCTTTTTCACAATGAGCAGTTCTTC. Protein: CASTPQGLFHNEQFF.

In this sample, this clone turned up a few times. The chain combines TRBV5-1 with TRBJ2-2, with 7 nucleotides matching TRBD1. Germline CDR1 is SGHRS and CDR2 is YFSETQ. The CDR3 length is 14 residues. Trimming removed 4 bases from V and 5 bases from J; junction bases left unmatched: 5. As DNA, the CDR3 is TGCGCCAGCAGCCAGACAGGGATTACCGGGGAGCTGTTTTTT. As protein: CASSQTGITGELFF.

The CDR3 DNA reads as TGCGCCAGCAGCCAAGAAACCGCCGGTCCGAGCGCGAACACCGGGGAGCTGTTTTTT. Its translation: CASSQETAGPSANTGELFF. The V gene is TRBV4-1, the J gene TRBJ2-2; D remains ambiguous. The ends were cut back, 0 bases at V and 0 bases at J, with 17 bases in the middle. The CDR3 length is 19 residues. Looked up from germline, CDR1 is MGHRA and CDR2 is YSYEKL.

The V gene is TRBV12-3 or TRBV12-4, the J gene TRBJ2-7; perhaps TRBD2 as D (5 bases). The CDR3 loop spans 13 amino acids. V was pared by 7 bases and J by 2 bases, with 12 bases between. In DNA, the CDR3 is TGTGCCAGCACCTTCTCCGGGACCTACGAGCAGTACTTC. Translation gives CASTFSGTYEQYF.

This clone was picked up one time. J is TRBJ2-1 and V is TRBV9, with 13 bases that match TRBD2. This CDR3 contains 14 residues. CDR1 is SGDLS and CDR2 is YYNGEE in the germline V gene. Trimming cost V 6 bases and J 8 bases; bases outside gene matches: 5. CDR3 sequence reads: CASTRTSGSYEQFF. DNA for the CDR3: TGTGCCAGCACCCGGACTAGCGGGAGCTATGAGCAGTTCTTC.

The chain is built from TRBV5-6 and TRBJ2-1; 8 bases map to TRBD1. J lost 2 bases, V lost 0 bases, and 13 bases had no gene match. The CDR3 runs to 19 residues. CDR1 and CDR2 (germline): SGHDT, YYEEEE. CDR3 protein: CASSLEGRGRLNPYNEQFF. CDR3 DNA sequence: TGTGCCAGCAGCTTGGAGGGCAGGGGGCGCCTGAACCCCTACAATGAGCAGTTCTTC.

The chain combines TRBV6-2 or TRBV6-3 with TRBJ1-4; 9 bases align to TRBD1. The CDR3 spans 17 residues. Per the germline V gene, CDR1 is MNHEY and CDR2 is SVGEGT. V lost 2 bases and J lost 2; bases outside the gene matches: 6. The CDR3 DNA reads as TGTGCCAGCAGTTACGCGGACAGGGGAATTACTAATGAAAAACTGTTTTTT. This codes for CASSYADRGITNEKLFF.

The genes are TRBV19 and TRBJ2-5, with TRBD1 matching over 11 bases. Germline-derived CDR1 and CDR2 are LNHDA and SQIVND (reference sequence). This CDR3 has 16 amino acids. With 8 bases clipped from V and 7 bases from J, the junction kept 15 bases outside the gene matches. The CDR3 region has the DNA TGTGCCAGTGGCCACCGCCGGGACAGGGGGTTGGGGACCCAGTACTTC. The encoded protein is CASGHRRDRGLGTQYF. The full variable domain, rest sourced from reference TRBV19 and TRBJ2-5, is DGGITQSPKYLFRKEGQNVTLSCEQNLNHDAMYWYRQDPGQGLRLIYYSQIVNDFQKGDIAEGYSVSREKKESFPLTVTSAQKNPTAFYLCASGHRRDRGLGTQYFGPGTRLLVL.

The J gene is TRBJ1-2, the V gene TRBV6-5; 7 positions match TRBD1. This CDR3 spans 14 amino acids. V lost 5 bases, J lost 0 bases, and 3 bases stayed unmatched. The V gene's germline CDR1 is MNHEY and CDR2 SVGAGI. CDR3 protein: CASSRQGTNYGYTF. In DNA, the CDR3 is TGTGCCAGCAGTAGACAGGGCACTAACTATGGCTACACCTTC.

The V call is TRBV3-1 (or the pseudogene TRBV3-2), the J call TRBJ2-3, with D perhaps matching TRBD2 (6 bases). Between the trimmed V and J ends, which lost 4 bases and 8 bases, there was a span of 10 bases. The CDR3 has 12 amino acids. The V gene's germline CDR1 is LGHDT and CDR2 YNNKEL (reference sequence). Written as DNA, the CDR3 is TGTGCCAGCAGCCGATTGGGGGGTACGCAGTATTTT. Its translation: CASSRLGGTQYF.

The gene calls are TRBV7-9 and TRBJ2-1; tentative D call: TRBD2 (6 bases). The CDR3 sequence is 16 residues long. In germline, CDR1 is SEHNR, CDR2 FQNEAQ (reference sequence). Trimming shortened V by 4 bases and J by 1 base, and 14 bases separated the two germline ends. The CDR3 DNA follows: TGTGCCAGCAGCTCTATAGCGGACCCTTCCTACAATGAGCAGTTCTTC. Residues: CASSSIADPSYNEQFF.

The chain couples TRBV5-8 to TRBJ1-5; D is perhaps TRBD1 (6 bases). Trimming removed 0 bases from V and 8 bases from J, with 24 bases in between. This CDR3 is 18 amino acids long. Germline V lookup: CDR1 SGHTS, CDR2 YDEGEE. CDR3 coding DNA: TGTGCCAGCAGCTTGGGTTTGTACTCAGGGGACACCTTCGAGCCCCAGCATTTT. Translated, it gives CASSLGLYSGDTFEPQHF.

For the CDR3, the DNA is TGTGCCAGCAGCCAAGACGTGGGGGCCGACTATGGCTACACCTTC. It translates to CASSQDVGADYGYTF. The chain employs TRBV3-1 (or the pseudogene TRBV3-2) and TRBJ1-2; weak D call: TRBD1 (6 bases). The CDR3 runs 15 residues. Trimming stripped 0 bases from V and 3 bases from J, with 11 bases between. Germline V gives CDR1 LGHDT, CDR2 YNNKEL (reference sequence).

Only one count was recorded for this clone. The chain has TRBV2 and TRBJ1-5; D not resolved. Germline CDR1 SNHLY, CDR2 FYNNEI. This CDR3 comprises 13 residues. Trimming cost V 4 bases and J 7 bases, with 11 bases left between them. In nucleotides, the CDR3 is TGTGCCAGCAGTGCAAAGGCGACACAGCCCCAGCATTTT. This translates into CASSAKATQPQHF. Full variable domain (remainder filled in from reference TRBV2 and TRBJ1-5): EPEVTQTPSHQVTQMGQEVILRCVPISNHLYFYWYRQILGQKVEFLVSFYNNEISEKSEIFDDQFSVERPDGSNFTLKIRSTKLEDSAMYFCASSAKATQPQHFGDGTRLSIL.

The CDR3 DNA is TGCGCCAGCAGCTTGTGGGGACAGGATAATCAGCAGTACTTC. Amino acids: CASSLWGQDNQQYF. This rearrangement joins TRBV5-1 to TRBJ2-7, with TRBD1 identical over 8 bases. The CDR3 loop spans 14 amino acids. The germline CDR1 and CDR2 sequences are SGHRS and YFSETQ. The trim removed 1 base at V and 8 bases at J, leaving 8 bases unmatched.

The chain has TRBV28 and TRBJ2-2; D not resolved. The CDR3 contains 13 residues. CDR1 and CDR2 (germline): MDHEN, SYDVKM. Trimming cost V 6 bases and J 4 bases, with 9 bases left between them. The CDR3 reads CASSHTSTGELFF. The CDR3, as DNA: TGTGCCAGCAGCCACACCAGCACCGGGGAGCTGTTTTTT.

The gene calls are TRBV4-1 and TRBJ1-5; maybe TRBD1 (5 bases). The length of the CDR3 is 16 residues. Trimming cost V 1 base and J 3 bases, with 13 bases left between them. CDR1 and CDR2 (germline): MGHRA, YSYEKL. The CDR3 spells CASSQGRGGYNQPQHF. The DNA of the CDR3 is TGCGCCAGCAGCCAAGGAAGGGGCGGATACAATCAGCCCCAGCATTTT.

The rearrangement uses TRBV21-1 and TRBJ2-7; TRBD1 is the table's D call and was not checked against the DNA. TRBV21-1 is designated a pseudogene. This CDR3 spans 14 amino acids. The DNA for the CDR3 is TGTGCCAGCAGCAATTTCGACAGGAGATACGAGCAGTACGTC. This codes for CASSNFDRRYEQYV.

The V and J genes are TRBV12-5 and TRBJ1-2; D possibly corresponds to TRBD1 (5 bases). V was clipped by 5 bases and J by 5 bases, with 12 bases between them. Germline values: CDR1 LGHNT, CDR2 FRNRAP. This CDR3 is 13 amino acids long. CDR3 coding DNA: TGTGCTAGTGGTCCCGGACAAGATTATGGCTACACCTTC. Translating gives CASGPGQDYGYTF.

J is TRBJ1-2 and V is TRBV5-4; 7 bases match TRBD1. The V gene end was trimmed by 0 bases and the J gene end by 0 bases; junction bases not matched to a gene: 5. CDR1 SGHNT and CDR2 YYREEE come from the germline V gene (reference sequence). This CDR3 is built from 16 residues. CDR3 residues: CASSLVGTATNYGYTF. CDR3 nucleotide sequence: TGTGCCAGCAGCTTGGTTGGGACAGCTACTAACTATGGCTACACCTTC.

In its sample, this clone was seen once. The CDR3 DNA sequence: TGCAGCGTATCGAGGACAGGTGAGAACTATGGCTACACCTTC. Translating gives CSVSRTGENYGYTF. V is TRBV29-1 and J is TRBJ1-2, with 7 nucleotides matching TRBD1. The CDR3 has 14 residues. The ends lost 6 bases at V and 2 bases at J; junction bases unmatched: 9. Germline V gives CDR1 SQVTM, CDR2 ANQGSEA.

The chain uses TRBV7-6 and TRBJ2-5; 13 nucleotides agree with TRBD2. From germline, CDR1 is SGHVS and CDR2 FNYEAQ. CDR3 length: 16 residues. V trimming: 4 bases; J trimming: 5 bases; junction bases outside the gene matches: 7. The CDR3 reads CASSSWTSGSTETQYF. The CDR3 nucleotides read TGTGCCAGCAGCTCCTGGACTAGCGGGAGTACGGAGACCCAGTACTTC.

The chain uses TRBV5-4 and TRBJ2-2, with D unclear. This CDR3 contains 19 residues. Germline CDR1 is SGHNT and CDR2 is YYREEE (reference sequence). Trimming cost V 4 bases and J 1 base, with 23 bases left between them. CDR3 sequence (DNA): TGTGCCAGCAGCCCCGAACTGTTTATTGCGGAGCAGAACACCGGGGAGCTGTTTTTT. Encoded protein: CASSPELFIAEQNTGELFF.

J is TRBJ2-7 and V is TRBV28; D gene unclear. CDR1 is MDHEN, CDR2 SYDVKM, per germline. Deletions cut 4 bases from V and 2 bases from J, with 9 bases between. The CDR3 covers 13 residues. The CDR3 reads CASSSNYPYEQYV. CDR3 coding DNA: TGTGCCAGCAGTTCCAACTACCCCTACGAGCAGTACGTC.

The chain carries TRBV25-1 and TRBJ2-1; TRBD1 might be the D (5 bases). Per germline, CDR1 MGHDK and CDR2 SYGVNS. V lost 1 base to trimming and J lost 1 base, with 11 bases between them. The CDR3 length is 16 residues. In nucleotides, the CDR3 is TGTGCCAGCAGTGAATTGGGCAGGGCTTCCTACAATGAGCAGTTCTTC. Translated, it gives CASSELGRASYNEQFF.